The T cell receptor (beta chain) described here comes from a study of blood T cell repertoires in COVID-19. Study-level background: Samples representing acute and convalescent COVID-19 were sourced from the United States, Italy and Spain.

The protocol was immunoSEQ multiplex PCR, while the TCRdb copy is restricted to in-frame clones and leaves out a portion. The data contain approximately 94,000 clones, more than 75% of them singletons. The CDR3 consists of 17 residues. V lost 1 base, J lost 4 bases, and 6 bases stayed unmatched. Germline CDR1 is LGHNA and CDR2 is YSLEER. This clonotype was sampled from a woman aged 80 or older with active COVID-19. The gene calls are TRBV4-3 and TRBJ2-3; TRBD2 agrees at 12 bases. The sequenced sample consisted of peripheral blood. CDR3: CASSQATSGRFADTQYF. CDR3 bases: TGCGCCAGCAGCCAAGCGACTAGCGGGAGATTCGCAGATACGCAGTATTTT.